This T cell receptor (beta chain) emerged from a study of circulating CD8 cells and anti-PD-1 response in melanoma. Germline values: CDR1 MNHEY, CDR2 SMNVEV (reference sequence). The CDR3 consists of 16 residues. With V trimmed by 5 bases and J by 2 bases, 6 bases remained unmatched. Using approximately 15 ng of total RNA, TCR libraries were made with the QIAseq Immune Repertoire TCR panel. TCRdb used MiXCR to reprocess the reads, holding one entry per CDR3 protein. The table includes 400 or so distinct CDR3 sequences, about 10% detected once. This clonotype is classed as large. What it binds is not known. Study findings and constraints: PD-1 and DPOS subsets showed similar, higher clonality than DNEG. Experiments were generally run without replicates. Published repertoire comparisons used only baseline and M1 samples from a small cohort with few responders. Clonotype sharing was highest between DPOS and TIGIT subsets.

From live CD3+CD8+TCRalphabeta+ cells, four PD-1 and/or TIGIT subsets were sorted. The chain has TRBV27 and TRBJ2-5; 12 bases match TRBD2. Source: CD8+ T cells from PBMCs, taken at baseline or after one month of anti-PD-1 therapy (not recorded which). This receptor was identified in a human donor with melanoma. The CDR3 protein is CASSEGLAGLQETQYF. For the CDR3, the DNA is TGTGCCAGCAGTGAGGGACTAGCGGGCTTACAAGAGACCCAGTACTTC.